The 25 T cell receptor beta chains given below trace back to one sample, sequenced in a study of blood T cell repertoires in COVID-19 (dated by TCRdb to about 2020). Libraries were prepared through the immunoSEQ multiplex PCR assay. Drawn from immuneACCESS, this table holds only the in-frame rearrangements with V and J called that TCRdb kept. Clones are partly lost; checked studies trace under half to an unresolved V gene and leave the rest unexplained. The table for this sample lists more than 110,000 clones; about four fifths of them were counted only once. Under 7% of the sample is held by the ten biggest clonotypes. Material: PBMCs or T cells enriched from blood (not recorded which). These receptors all come from a man aged 40-49 years with acute COVID-19.

The rearrangement joins TRBV5-1 to TRBJ1-5, with 9 bases identical to TRBD1. The V segment lost 1 base and the J segment 4 bases; nucleotides outside the gene matches: 3. Germline V gives CDR1 SGHRS, CDR2 YFSETQ. This CDR3 spans 15 amino acids. The CDR3 coding sequence is TGCGCCAGCAGCTTGACCGGGACAGGGAATCAGCCCCAGCATTTT. Translating gives CASSLTGTGNQPQHF.

The chain is built from TRBV28 and TRBJ1-6; D not resolved. Germline CDR1 and CDR2: MDHEN and SYDVKM. Trimming pared 5 bases from V and 9 bases from J, leaving 17 bases between. The CDR3 spans 15 residues. This CDR3 reads CASSPFVRRVSPLHF. As DNA, the CDR3 is TGTGCCAGCAGTCCGTTTGTAAGGAGGGTTTCACCCCTCCACTTT.

This chain uses TRBV5-4 with TRBJ1-6; a weak D match, TRBD1 (5 bases). The V end was cut by 7 bases, the J end by 3 bases, with 11 bases between. The length of the CDR3 is 14 residues. Germline CDR1 SGHNT, CDR2 YYREEE (reference sequence). CDR3 amino acids: CASHNRLYNSPLHF. In DNA, the CDR3 is TGTGCCAGCCACAACAGGCTCTATAATTCACCCCTCCACTTT.

This chain links TRBV4-3 with TRBJ1-5, with no clear D. V lost 1 base and J 0 bases, leaving 7 bases between the germline ends. Germline V gene data show CDR1 as LGHNA and CDR2 as YSLEER. This CDR3 spans 15 amino acids. CDR3 coding DNA: TGCGCCAGCAGCCAAGTACTGAATAGCAATCAGCCCCAGCATTTT. This gives the protein CASSQVLNSNQPQHF.

This chain links TRBV5-1 with TRBJ1-1; D unclear. CDR1 and CDR2 from the germline V gene are SGHRS and YFSETQ. The CDR3 is made up of 12 amino acids. V was cut by 1 base and J by 2 bases, with 3 bases left in between. The CDR3 DNA sequence: TGCGCCAGCAGCTTGCCTAACACTGAAGCTTTCTTT. Its protein product is CASSLPNTEAFF.

This clone was found a few times. This sequence joins TRBV19 and TRBJ1-5, with D tentatively TRBD1 (6 bases). V gave up 6 bases and J gave up 4 bases, with 10 bases separating them. CDR3 length equals 13 residues. Germline CDR1 reads LNHDA; CDR2 reads SQIVND (reference sequence). DNA of the CDR3: TGTGCCAGTAGCAGGGACACAAATCAGCCCCAGCATTTT. Protein product: CASSRDTNQPQHF.

This chain joins TRBV5-8 and TRBJ2-7; a possible D gene is TRBD1 (6 bases). Germline V CDR1 and CDR2: SGHTS, YDEGEE. Trimming cost V 4 bases and J 5 bases, with 13 bases left between them. This CDR3 is 13 amino acids long. The CDR3 protein is CASSLDRINEQYF. The CDR3 nucleotides are TGTGCCAGCAGCCTTGACAGGATCAACGAGCAGTACTTC.

J is TRBJ2-7 and V is TRBV11-2; possible D gene TRBD1, 6 bases. V was pared by 7 bases and J by 0 bases, with 13 bases between. CDR3 length: 14 amino acids. Germline V gene sequence: CDR1 SGHAT, CDR2 FQNNGV. The CDR3 DNA reads as TGTGCCAGCACGATCAACAGGGCCTCCTACGAGCAGTACTTC. This encodes CASTINRASYEQYF.

The chain combines TRBV7-2 with TRBJ2-4; a weak D match, TRBD2 (6 bases). The V gene's germline CDR1 is SGHTA and CDR2 FQGNSA. The CDR3 runs 15 residues. V lost 5 bases and J 8 bases, leaving 19 bases between the germline ends. This CDR3 reads CASSTRVGPGDIQYF. The CDR3 DNA sequence: TGTGCCAGCAGCACCCGGGTGGGGCCGGGGGACATTCAGTACTTC.

The J gene is TRBJ2-7, the V gene TRBV28; 14 bases fit TRBD2. CDR1 MDHEN and CDR2 SYDVKM come from the germline V gene. CDR3 length: 19 amino acids. Unmatched junction bases numbered 13, after V lost 3 bases and J lost 3 bases. CDR3 nucleotides: TGTGCCAGCAGTTTTCCGAGACTAGCGGGGGGGCGTCAACGCTACGAGCAGTACTTC. This codes for CASSFPRLAGGRQRYEQYF.

The chain is built from TRBV9 and TRBJ2-7, with TRBD2 identical over 9 bases. V shed 3 bases, J shed 1 base, and the junction held 5 bases outside the gene matches. The CDR3 covers 15 residues. CDR1 and CDR2 (germline): SGDLS, YYNGEE. In DNA, the CDR3 is TGTGCCAGCAGCGCGGGACTAGCTGCGTCCTACGAGCAGTACTTC. Protein product: CASSAGLAASYEQYF. Filled out from reference TRBV9 and TRBJ2-7, the complete variable domain reads DSGVTQTPKHLITATGQRVTLRCSPRSGDLSVYWYQQSLDQGLQFLIQYYNGEERAKGNILERFSAQQFPDLHSELNLSSLELGDSALYFCASSAGLAASYEQYFGPGTRLTVT.

The V and J genes are TRBV11-2 and TRBJ1-6; 8 bases align to TRBD1. There are 14 residues in the CDR3. Germline V gene data show CDR1 as SGHAT and CDR2 as FQNNGV. Trimming at V came to 3 bases and at J to 6 bases, leaving 1 base not matched to a gene. CDR3 coding DNA: TGTGCCAGCAGCTTCGGACAGGGTAATTCACCCCTCCACTTT. It codes for CASSFGQGNSPLHF.

This clone was recorded only once. This chain uses TRBV14 with TRBJ2-5, with TRBD1 as a possible D gene (5 bases). The V end was cut by 5 bases, the J end by 3 bases, with 13 bases between. CDR3 length: 14 residues. Looked up from germline, CDR1 is SGHDN and CDR2 is FVKESK. CDR3 sequence reads: CASSRDRGEETQYF. The CDR3 DNA follows: TGTGCCAGCAGCAGGGATAGGGGCGAAGAGACCCAGTACTTC. Based on the CDR3 plus reference TRBV14 and TRBJ2-5, the full variable domain is EAGVTQFPSHSVIEKGQTVTLRCDPISGHDNLYWYRRVMGKEIKFLLHFVKESKQDESGMPNNRFLAERTGGTYSTLKVQPAELEDSGVYFCASSRDRGEETQYFGPGTRLLVL.

The V call is TRBV2, the J call TRBJ1-2; TRBD1 agrees at 9 bases. Germline V gene lookup returns CDR1 SNHLY and CDR2 FYNNEI. This CDR3 has 14 residues. Unmatched junction bases numbered 8, after V lost 6 bases and J lost 6 bases. The CDR3 region has the DNA TGTGCCAGCAGAGCAACAGGGGGCGGTAATGGCTACACCTTC. Amino acid sequence: CASRATGGGNGYTF.

The chain has TRBV7-2 and TRBJ2-7; TRBD2 matches 9 bases. The ends lost 1 base at V and 0 bases at J; junction bases unmatched: 1. The germline V gene has CDR1 SGHTA and CDR2 FQGNSA. This CDR3 is built from 15 residues. The chain's CDR3 is CASSLVAGVSYEQYF. The CDR3 DNA reads as TGTGCCAGCAGCTTAGTAGCGGGGGTCTCCTACGAGCAGTACTTC.

The chain is built from TRBV6-1 and TRBJ1-1, with no clear D. In germline, CDR1 is MNHNS, CDR2 SASEGT. The V gene lost 2 bases and the J gene lost 3 bases, with 10 bases spanning the gap. The CDR3 contains 14 residues. The CDR3 DNA is TGTGCCAGCAGTGAACAGCCTAGAGACACTGAAGCTTTCTTT. Translating gives CASSEQPRDTEAFF.

V is TRBV28 and J is TRBJ1-5; D is perhaps TRBD1 (5 bases). Per germline, CDR1 MDHEN and CDR2 SYDVKM. The length of the CDR3 is 16 residues. Trimming stripped 3 bases from V and 7 bases from J, with 19 bases between. Written as DNA, the CDR3 is TGTGCCAGCAGTTTCCTCCGGGCCCCAGGGAGGCAGCCCCAGCATTTT. Translation gives CASSFLRAPGRQPQHF. Variable domain in full (rest from reference TRBV28 and TRBJ1-5): DVKVTQSSRYLVKRTGEKVFLECVQDMDHENMFWYRQDPGLGLRLIYFSYDVKMKEKGDIPEGYSVSREKKERFSLILESASTNQTSMYLCASSFLRAPGRQPQHFGDGTRLSIL.

CDR3 region: CASSLVGVGNTIYF. The CDR3 DNA follows: TGCGCCAGCAGCCTTGTAGGAGTTGGAAACACCATATATTTT. The chain employs TRBV4-3 and TRBJ1-3; D gene uncertain. Trimming shortened V by 4 bases and J by 3 bases, and 10 bases separated the two germline ends. Germline V gives CDR1 LGHNA, CDR2 YSLEER. The CDR3 loop spans 14 amino acids.

The J gene is TRBJ2-1, the V gene TRBV10-3; 12 bases are shared with TRBD2. This CDR3 comprises 16 residues. Germline loops: CDR1 ENHRY, CDR2 SYGVKD. V shed 5 bases and J 2 bases; nucleotides not matched to a gene: 4. For the CDR3, the DNA is TGTGCCATCAGTCCTAGCGGGGGGGCTGCCTACAATGAGCAGTTCTTC. It yields the protein CAISPSGGAAYNEQFF.

DNA for the CDR3: TGTGCCAGCAGCCCGGACAGGGGAATAACTCTTTCTGGAAACAAAGTAGCCGTATATTTT. Translated: CASSPDRGITLSGNKVAVYF. The V call is TRBV7-6, the J call TRBJ1-3; the match to TRBD1 covers 9 bases. Germline V CDR1 and CDR2: SGHVS, FNYEAQ. J gave up 14 bases and V 5 bases, and 31 bases lay outside the gene matches. The CDR3 consists of 20 residues.

Turning to this clone: Other DNA sequences of this sample code for an identical CDR3. The chain uses TRBV7-2 and TRBJ1-5, with D perhaps matching TRBD1 (5 bases). V was cut by 1 base and J by 8 bases, with 12 bases left in between. From germline, CDR1 is SGHTA and CDR2 FQGNSA. The CDR3 runs 14 residues. The CDR3 nucleotides read TGTGCCAGCAGCTTAGGACAGCCTGGGGAGCCCCAGCATTTT. This translates into CASSLGQPGEPQHF.

The genes are TRBV7-2 and TRBJ2-7; 8 nucleotides line up with TRBD1. V shed 2 bases, J shed 10 bases, and the junction held 13 bases outside the gene matches. The germline V gene has CDR1 SGHTA and CDR2 FQGNSA. The CDR3 length is 15 residues. CDR3 nucleotide sequence: TGTGCCAGCAGCTTATTCGGGACAGGAGTACAAATTCAGTACTTC. Its translation: CASSLFGTGVQIQYF.

The chain employs TRBV15 and TRBJ2-1; 7 bases line up with TRBD2. This CDR3 is built from 16 residues. Germline loops: CDR1 LNHNV, CDR2 YYDKDF (reference sequence). The junction had 9 bases not matched to a gene; V was cut back by 3 bases and J by 4 bases. The CDR3 nucleotides are TGTGCCACCAGCAGCTGGACTAGTACGGGGTACAATGAGCAGTTCTTC. This sequence encodes CATSSWTSTGYNEQFF.

V is TRBV5-5 and J is TRBJ2-4; TRBD1 matches 8 bases. This CDR3 region has 17 residues. Germline assignment: CDR1 SGHKS and CDR2 YYEKEE (reference sequence). V lost 0 bases to trimming and J lost 6 bases; unmatched junction nucleotides: 11. The CDR3 DNA sequence: TGTGCCAGCAGCTTGGGTCCCAAGACAGGGGATATAAACATTCAGTACTTC. As protein: CASSLGPKTGDINIQYF.

In its sample, this clone was seen once. The V gene is TRBV4-3, the J gene TRBJ1-1; 10 bases are shared with TRBD1. With V trimmed by 4 bases and J by 5 bases, 4 bases remained unmatched. The CDR3 length is 14 residues. The germline V gene encodes CDR1 LGHNA and CDR2 YSLEER. CDR3 DNA: TGCGCCAGCAGCCCACGGACAGGGGGTACTGAAGCTTTCTTT. Protein: CASSPRTGGTEAFF.